The 11 T cell receptor beta chains below come from one sample, sequenced in a study of blood T cells in healthy people across ages. Primers used in a second PCR of about 6 to 12 cycles were a sample-barcoded 5' primer and a J-beta primer mix. MiXCR was run by TCRdb on the 5' RACE reads, yielding one entry per CDR3 protein. This table has more than 800,000 distinct CDR3 sequences, roughly 26% appearing once. The specimen was blood. Receptors were obtained from a woman of 80 years or more in good health.

In its sample, this clonotype was seen a few times. The chain carries TRBV6-2 or TRBV6-3 and TRBJ1-2; D ambiguous. Trimming cost V 10 bases and J 5 bases, with 17 bases left between them. This CDR3 comprises 13 residues. The germline gives CDR1 MNHEY, CDR2 SVGEGT. The CDR3: CATTSLTLYGYTF. CDR3 nucleotide sequence: TGTGCCACCACGTCCTTAACGCTATATGGCTACACCTTC.

As concerns this clonotype: A much larger clone lies one base from this, so it may be a read error. The chain joins TRBV6-2 or TRBV6-3 to TRBJ2-1; 9 bases align to TRBD1. Germline V lookup: CDR1 MNHEY, CDR2 SVGEGT. The CDR3 runs 14 residues. DNA for the CDR3: TGTGCCTGCAGTGGGACAGGGAGGAGGAATGAGCAGTTCTTC. Translated: CACSGTGRRNEQFF.

This clonotype was counted between two and nine times. The chain combines TRBV5-6 with TRBJ1-1; no clear D gene. Trimming stripped 4 bases from V and 4 bases from J, with 8 bases between. Looked up from germline, CDR1 is SGHDT and CDR2 is YYEEEE. The CDR3 extends over 12 amino acids. The CDR3 DNA is TGTGCCAGCAGCCAGAGAGGCACTGAAGCTTTCTTT. Amino acids: CASSQRGTEAFF.

The V and J genes are TRBV7-2 and TRBJ2-1, with D maybe TRBD2 (5 bases). V was trimmed by 0 bases and J by 1 base, leaving 13 bases between them. Germline CDR1 reads SGHTA; CDR2 reads FQGNSA. The CDR3 is made up of 17 amino acids. Here the CDR3 reads CASSLALAGPSYNEQFF. CDR3 in DNA: TGTGCCAGCAGCTTAGCGCTGGCGGGCCCATCCTACAATGAGCAGTTCTTC.

This clonotype was observed a handful of times. The V call is TRBV20-1, the J call TRBJ2-5; D might be TRBD1 (6 bases). The V gene's germline CDR1 is DFQATT and CDR2 SNEGSKA (reference sequence). Trimming took 0 bases from V and 5 from J, leaving 16 bases between them. This CDR3 is built from 15 residues. The CDR3 spells CSARDGRTGRETQYF. In DNA form, the CDR3 reads TGCAGTGCTAGAGATGGCCGTACAGGGCGGGAGACCCAGTACTTC.

J is TRBJ2-2 and V is TRBV27; the D gene is possibly TRBD2 (6 bases). The germline gives CDR1 MNHEY, CDR2 SMNVEV (reference sequence). This CDR3 is 14 amino acids long. Deletions cut 2 bases from V and 7 bases from J, with 11 bases between. CDR3 DNA: TGTGCCAGCAGTTTAGGCCGACTAGACGGGGAGCTGTTTTTT. Encoded protein: CASSLGRLDGELFF.

As to this clonotype: One base away lies a much larger clone, so this may be a sequencing read error. This rearrangement joins TRBV2 to TRBJ2-5; tentatively, D is TRBD2 (5 bases). The CDR3 is made up of 14 amino acids. The ends were cut back, 6 bases at V and 1 base at J, with 12 bases in the middle. CDR1 SNHLY and CDR2 FYNNEI come from the germline V gene. Written as DNA, the CDR3 is TGTGCCAGCAGCGGAGCGGAGTTCCAAGAGACCCAGTACTTC. Its protein is CASSGAEFQETQYF.

This clonotype was recorded a few times. The chain carries TRBV27 and TRBJ1-1; 8 nucleotides align to TRBD1. The CDR3 has 15 residues. The ends lost 5 bases at V and 1 base at J; junction bases unmatched: 6. Germline-derived CDR1 and CDR2 are MNHEY and SMNVEV (reference sequence). The CDR3 reads CASSRGTGPNTEAFF. CDR3 DNA sequence: TGTGCCAGCAGTCGGGGGACAGGACCGAACACTGAAGCTTTCTTT.

The rearrangement links TRBV28 to TRBJ1-1; D is ambiguous. V lost 3 bases to trimming and J lost 4 bases, with 9 bases between them. From germline, CDR1 is MDHEN and CDR2 SYDVKM. CDR3 length: 13 amino acids. The CDR3 reads CASSFRGPTEAFF. Here the CDR3 DNA reads TGTGCCAGCAGTTTCCGCGGCCCCACTGAAGCTTTCTTT.

This sequence joins TRBV7-8 and TRBJ2-2; D not resolved. Trimming pared 0 bases from V and 9 bases from J, leaving 17 bases between. There are 16 residues in the CDR3. The germline V gene encodes CDR1 SGHVS and CDR2 FQNEAQ. CDR3 protein: CASSLAGWRLFRELFF. In DNA form, the CDR3 reads TGTGCCAGCAGCTTAGCGGGGTGGCGCCTATTCCGGGAGCTGTTTTTT.

As concerns this clonotype: This may come from a read error, since a much larger clone is one base off. CDR3 amino acids: CSASKQANEQYF. The CDR3 DNA is TGCAGTGCTAGTAAGCAGGCCAATGAGCAGTACTTC. The rearrangement uses TRBV20-1 and TRBJ2-7; D not resolved. CDR3 size: 12 residues. Germline V gene data show CDR1 as DFQATT and CDR2 as SNEGSKA (reference sequence). V was clipped by 3 bases and J by 7 bases, with 13 bases between them.